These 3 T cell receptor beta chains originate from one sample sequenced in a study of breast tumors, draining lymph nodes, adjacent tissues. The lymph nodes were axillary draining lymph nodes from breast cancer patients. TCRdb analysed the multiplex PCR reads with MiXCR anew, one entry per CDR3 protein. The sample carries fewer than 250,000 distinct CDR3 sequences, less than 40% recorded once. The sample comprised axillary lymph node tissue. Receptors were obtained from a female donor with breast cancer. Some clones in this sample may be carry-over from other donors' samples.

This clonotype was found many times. The CDR3 nucleotides are TGTGCCAGCACCCGCATCGGACAGTTTCAGCCCTATGGCTACACCTTC. Encoded protein: CASTRIGQFQPYGYTF. J is TRBJ1-2 and V is TRBV6-6; TRBD1 might be the D (6 bases). There are 16 residues in the CDR3. Trimming stripped 7 bases from V and 4 bases from J, with 22 bases between. Germline V gives CDR1 MNHNY, CDR2 SVGAGI (reference sequence).

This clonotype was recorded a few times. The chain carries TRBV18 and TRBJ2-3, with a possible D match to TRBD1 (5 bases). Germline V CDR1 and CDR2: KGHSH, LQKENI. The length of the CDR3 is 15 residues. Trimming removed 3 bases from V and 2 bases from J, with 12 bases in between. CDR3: CASSPNQGYTDTQYF. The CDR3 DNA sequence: TGTGCCAGCTCACCCAATCAGGGATACACAGATACGCAGTATTTT.

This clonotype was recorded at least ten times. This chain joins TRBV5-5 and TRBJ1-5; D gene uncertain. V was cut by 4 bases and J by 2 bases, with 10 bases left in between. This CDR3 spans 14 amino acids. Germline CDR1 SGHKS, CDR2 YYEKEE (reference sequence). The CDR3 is CASSRASGNQPQHF. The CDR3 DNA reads TGTGCCAGCAGCCGGGCGTCCGGCAATCAGCCCCAGCATTTT. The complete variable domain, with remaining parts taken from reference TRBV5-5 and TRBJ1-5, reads DAGVTQSPTHLIKTRGQQVTLRCSPISGHKSVSWYQQVLGQGPQFIFQYYEKEERGRGNFPDRFSARQFPNYSSELNVNALLLGDSALYLCASSRASGNQPQHFGDGTRLSIL.